This TCR beta chain was observed in a study of identical twins. Study outcomes and limitations: It was possible that invariant MAIT and iNKT cells partly confounded the zero-insertion analyses. For out-of-frame beta sequences, excess twin sharing was weaker. The study found excess low generation probability among twin-shared out-of-frame alpha sequences.

The CDR3 sequence is 15 residues long. CDR1 MGHRA and CDR2 YSYEKL come from the germline V gene. Between the trimmed V and J ends, which lost 4 bases and 7 bases, there was a span of 17 bases. From the 5' RACE reads, TCRdb called clonotypes with MiXCR, one entry per CDR3 protein. The repertoire includes roughly 350,000 distinct CDR3 sequences, roughly 12% of them detected once, and about 7% sits in the top ten. In regard to this clonotype: Its target is not known.

These records were also assigned to another study, of yellow fever vaccine responses in identical twins.

The receptor comes from a woman between 18 and 30 years old in good health. The specimen sequenced was CD8+ T cells sorted from blood. The chain employs TRBV4-1 and TRBJ1-5, with D hard to call. CDR3 residues: CASSRDLGSGQPQHF. The CDR3 DNA follows: TGCGCCAGCAGCCGCGACCTCGGGTCGGGACAGCCCCAGCATTTT.